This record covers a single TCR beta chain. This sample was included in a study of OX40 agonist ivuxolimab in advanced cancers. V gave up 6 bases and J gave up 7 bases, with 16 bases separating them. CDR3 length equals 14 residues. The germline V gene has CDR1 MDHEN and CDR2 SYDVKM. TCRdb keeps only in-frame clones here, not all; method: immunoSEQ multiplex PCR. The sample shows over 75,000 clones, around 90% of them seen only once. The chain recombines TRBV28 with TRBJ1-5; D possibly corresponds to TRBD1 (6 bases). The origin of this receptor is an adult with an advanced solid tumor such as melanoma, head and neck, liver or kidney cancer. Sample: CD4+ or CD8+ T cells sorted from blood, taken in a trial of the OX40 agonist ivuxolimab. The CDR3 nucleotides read TGTGCCAGCAGAATAAGCTCACAGGGACAGCCCCAGCATTTT. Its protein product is CASRISSQGQPQHF.